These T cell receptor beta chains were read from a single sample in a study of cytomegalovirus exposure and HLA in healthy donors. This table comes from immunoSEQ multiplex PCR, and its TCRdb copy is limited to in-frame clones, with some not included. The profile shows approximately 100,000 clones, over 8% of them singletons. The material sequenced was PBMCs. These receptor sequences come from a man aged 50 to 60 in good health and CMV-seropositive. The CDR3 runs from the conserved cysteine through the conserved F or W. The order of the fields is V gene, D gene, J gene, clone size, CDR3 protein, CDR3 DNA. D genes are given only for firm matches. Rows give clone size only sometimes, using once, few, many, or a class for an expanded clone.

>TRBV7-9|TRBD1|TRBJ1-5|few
CASSRQGGGQPQHF
TGTGCCAGCAGCAGACAGGGAGGAGGTCAGCCCCAGCATTTT
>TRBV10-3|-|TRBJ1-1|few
CAISGSDSPDTEAFF
TGTGCCATCAGTGGATCGGACTCTCCTGACACTGAAGCTTTCTTT
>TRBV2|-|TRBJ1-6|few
CASKPFPGTKNNSPLHF
TGTGCCAGCAAGCCATTTCCCGGGACAAAAAATAATTCACCCCTCCACTTT
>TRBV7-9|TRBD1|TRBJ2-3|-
CASGQGLTDTQYF
TGTGCCAGCGGACAGGGCTTAACAGATACGCAGTATTTT
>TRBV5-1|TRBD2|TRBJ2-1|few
CASSLLAGGSCDEQFF
TGCGCCAGCAGCTTGCTAGCGGGAGGCTCATGCGATGAGCAGTTCTTC
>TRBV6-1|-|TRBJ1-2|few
CASSEWGGYGYTF
TGTGCCAGCAGTGAATGGGGGGGCTATGGCTACACCTTC
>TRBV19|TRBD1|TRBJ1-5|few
CASSIQRDRASNQPQHF
TGTGCCAGTAGTATCCAGAGGGACAGGGCGAGTAATCAGCCCCAGCATTTT
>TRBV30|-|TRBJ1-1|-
CAWNGRAAFF
TGTGCCTGGAACGGCAGGGCCGCTTTCTTT
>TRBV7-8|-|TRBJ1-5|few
CASSHRREGKQPQHF
TGTGCCAGCAGCCATCGTAGGGAGGGGAAACAGCCCCAGCATTTT
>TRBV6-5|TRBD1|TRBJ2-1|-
CASSSTGFHYNEQFF
TGTGCCAGCAGCTCGACAGGGTTCCACTACAATGAGCAGTTCTTC
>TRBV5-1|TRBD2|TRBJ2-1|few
CASSVLAETYNEQFF
TGCGCCAGCAGCGTCCTAGCGGAGACCTACAATGAGCAGTTCTTC
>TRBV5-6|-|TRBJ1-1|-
CASSWEFSTEAFF
TGTGCCAGCAGCTGGGAGTTCTCCACTGAAGCTTTCTTT
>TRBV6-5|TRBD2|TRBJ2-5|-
CASSYSSGRGQETQYF
TGTGCCAGCAGTTACTCGAGCGGGAGGGGCCAAGAGACCCAGTACTTC
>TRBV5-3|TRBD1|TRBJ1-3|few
CARSLPRQGTMTLGNTIYF
TGTGCCAGAAGCTTACCCCGACAGGGCACTATGACTCTTGGAAACACCATATATTTT
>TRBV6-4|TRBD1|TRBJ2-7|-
CASSDLRTGRARHEQYF
TGTGCCAGCAGTGACCTCCGGACAGGGCGGGCGAGGCACGAGCAGTACTTC
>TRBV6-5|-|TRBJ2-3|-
CASSSSADTQYF
TGTGCCAGCAGTTCGAGTGCAGATACGCAGTATTTT
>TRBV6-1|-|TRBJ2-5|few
CASSTWTQETQYF
TGTGCCAGCAGTACTTGGACACAAGAGACCCAGTACTTC
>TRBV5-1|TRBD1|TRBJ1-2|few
CASSLTGTGGDYGYTF
TGCGCCAGCAGCTTAACCGGGACAGGGGGCGACTATGGCTACACCTTC
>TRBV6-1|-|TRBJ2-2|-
CASSLGEAGELFF
TGTGCCAGCAGTCTAGGGGAGGCCGGGGAGCTGTTTTTT
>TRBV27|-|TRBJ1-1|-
CASSLGPGPMNTEAFF
TGTGCCAGCAGTTTAGGCCCAGGTCCGATGAACACTGAAGCTTTCTTT
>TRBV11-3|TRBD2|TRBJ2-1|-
CASSLAGLADSYNEQFF
TGTGCCAGCAGCTTAGCAGGACTAGCGGACTCCTACAATGAGCAGTTCTTC
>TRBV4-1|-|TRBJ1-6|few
CASSPGSAGGGYNSPLHF
TGCGCCAGCAGCCCTGGGTCTGCGGGGGGCGGTTATAATTCACCCCTCCACTTT
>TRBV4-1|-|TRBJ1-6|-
CASSQVDLGLSYNSPLHF
TGCGCCAGCAGCCAAGTAGACCTGGGACTCTCCTATAATTCACCCCTCCACTTT
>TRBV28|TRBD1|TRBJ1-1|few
CASSPGVRTGNTEAFF
TGTGCCAGCAGCCCTGGAGTCCGGACAGGGAACACTGAAGCTTTCTTT
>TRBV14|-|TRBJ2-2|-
CASSQTGRNTGELFF
TGTGCCAGCAGCCAAACCGGGAGAAACACCGGGGAGCTGTTTTTT
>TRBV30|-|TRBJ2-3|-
CAWSVLIGTQYF
TGTGCCTGGAGTGTGTTGATCGGGACGCAGTATTTT
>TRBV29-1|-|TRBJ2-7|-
CSVREGAFSYEQYF
TGCAGCGTCCGGGAGGGGGCGTTTTCTTACGAGCAGTACTTC
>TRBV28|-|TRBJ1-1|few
CASNGIWNTEAFF
TGTGCCAGCAATGGCATTTGGAACACTGAAGCTTTCTTT
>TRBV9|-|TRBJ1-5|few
CASSVDVSEPQHF
TGTGCCAGCAGCGTAGATGTAAGCGAGCCCCAGCATTTT
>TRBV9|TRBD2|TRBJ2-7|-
CASSVGGGRAYEQYF
TGTGCCAGCAGCGTAGGCGGCGGGAGGGCCTACGAGCAGTACTTC
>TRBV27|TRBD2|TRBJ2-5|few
CASKLAGFQETQYF
TGTGCCAGCAAACTAGCGGGCTTCCAAGAGACCCAGTACTTC
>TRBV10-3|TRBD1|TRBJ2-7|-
CATTPGQGISYEQYF
TGTGCCACCACACCGGGACAGGGTATTTCCTACGAGCAGTACTTC
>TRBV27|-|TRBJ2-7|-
CASSKTGTPPYEQYF
TGTGCCAGCAGTAAAACCGGGACTCCCCCCTACGAGCAGTACTTC
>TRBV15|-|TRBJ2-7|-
CATSRGGVLSYEQYF
TGTGCCACCAGCAGGGGAGGCGTCCTCTCCTACGAGCAGTACTTC
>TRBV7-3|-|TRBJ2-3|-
CASSQLGGTDTQYF
TGTGCCAGCAGCCAACTAGGAGGCACAGATACGCAGTATTTT
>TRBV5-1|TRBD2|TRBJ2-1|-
CASSLGLAGYDEQFF
TGCGCCAGCAGCCTGGGACTAGCGGGATATGACGAGCAGTTCTTC
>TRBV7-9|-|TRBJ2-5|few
CASSTRQRQETQYF
TGTGCCAGCAGCACACGACAGCGCCAAGAGACCCAGTACTTC
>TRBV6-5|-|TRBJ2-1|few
CASSYGRGPHEQFF
TGTGCCAGCAGTTACGGCAGGGGCCCACATGAGCAGTTCTTC
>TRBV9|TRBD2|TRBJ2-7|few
CASSNGLAGSYEQYF
TGTGCCAGCAGCAACGGACTAGCGGGATCTTACGAGCAGTACTTC
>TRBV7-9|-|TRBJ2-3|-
CASSLAPTDTQYF
TGTGCCAGCAGCTTAGCCCCTACGGATACGCAGTATTTT
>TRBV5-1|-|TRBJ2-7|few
CASSLGTAAFSSYEQYF
TGCGCCAGCAGCTTGGGCACAGCCGCCTTTAGCTCCTACGAGCAGTACTTC
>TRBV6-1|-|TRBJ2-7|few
CASYPTLKASEQYF
TGTGCCAGCTACCCGACACTGAAGGCCTCCGAGCAGTACTTC
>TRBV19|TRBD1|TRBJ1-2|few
CASSTPTGAYGYTF
TGTGCCAGTAGTACCCCGACAGGGGCCTATGGCTACACCTTC
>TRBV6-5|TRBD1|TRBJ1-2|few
CASSTTGQLIYGYTF
TGTGCCAGCAGTACAACGGGACAGCTTATCTATGGCTACACCTTC
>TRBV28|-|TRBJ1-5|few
CASSLGQPQPQHF
TGTGCCAGCAGTCTTGGACAGCCCCAGCCCCAGCATTTT
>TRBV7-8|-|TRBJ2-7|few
CASSSDRSSYEQYF
TGTGCCAGCAGCTCCGACAGGAGCTCCTACGAGCAGTACTTC
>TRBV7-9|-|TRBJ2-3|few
CASSSRDTQYF
TGTGCCAGCAGCTCTAGGGATACGCAGTATTTT